What follows are 22 T cell receptor beta chains derived from one specimen sequenced in a study of identifying expanded T cells in peripheral blood. The method was immunoSEQ multiplex PCR; TCRdb's version includes in-frame clones alone and lacks a portion of them. The profile shows about 130,000 clones, 86% of them singletons. The sample comprised blood. These receptors were taken from a person aged 18 to 69 in good health.

The gene calls are TRBV7-3 and TRBJ1-1; D is unclear. In germline, CDR1 is SGHTA, CDR2 FQGTGA. The CDR3 sequence is 13 residues long. The germline V and J ends were trimmed by 0 bases and 7 bases, with 9 bases remaining between them. CDR3 protein: CASSLTGSIEAFF. The CDR3 DNA reads TGTGCCAGCAGCTTAACAGGTTCGATTGAAGCTTTCTTT.

The rearrangement joins TRBV25-1 to TRBJ1-4; D remains unclear. This CDR3 has 14 amino acids. In germline, CDR1 is MGHDK, CDR2 SYGVNS. The V gene lost 4 bases and the J gene lost 4 bases, with 10 bases spanning the gap. CDR3 nucleotide sequence: TGTGCCAGCAGTGTAACGGATAGTAATGAAAAACTGTTTTTT. Translated, it gives CASSVTDSNEKLFF.

V usage is TRBV5-1 and J usage is TRBJ2-3; 12 positions agree with TRBD2. Germline V lookup: CDR1 SGHRS, CDR2 YFSETQ. V lost 9 bases, J lost 4 bases, and 3 bases stayed unmatched. This CDR3 contains 13 residues. CDR3 amino acids: CATSGGASDTQYF. In DNA, the CDR3 is TGCGCCACTAGCGGGGGGGCTTCAGATACGCAGTATTTT.

The chain links TRBV5-1 to TRBJ1-5, with D unresolved. The V end was cut by 5 bases, the J end by 0 bases, with 6 bases between. Germline V gene lookup returns CDR1 SGHRS and CDR2 YFSETQ. The CDR3 consists of 13 residues. The CDR3 DNA reads TGCGCCAGCAGTTCAGATAGCAATCAGCCCCAGCATTTT. This encodes CASSSDSNQPQHF. The whole variable domain, filled in from reference TRBV5-1 and TRBJ1-5, reads KAGVTQTPRYLIKTRGQQVTLSCSPISGHRSVSWYQQTPGQGLQFLFEYFSETQRNKGNFPGRFSGRQFSNSRSEMNVSTLELGDSALYLCASSSDSNQPQHFGDGTRLSIL.

V is TRBV2 and J is TRBJ2-5; D possibly corresponds to TRBD2 (5 bases). Trimming pared 6 bases from V and 4 bases from J, leaving 15 bases between. CDR3 size: 14 residues. In germline, CDR1 is SNHLY, CDR2 FYNNEI. CDR3 sequence reads: CASRGDKQRETQYF. In nucleotides, the CDR3 is TGTGCCAGCAGGGGAGACAAGCAGAGAGAGACCCAGTACTTC.

The genes are TRBV4-1 and TRBJ2-7; 10 nucleotides line up with TRBD1. Germline V gives CDR1 MGHRA, CDR2 YSYEKL. J was trimmed by 3 bases and V by 4 bases; bases with no gene match: 6. The CDR3 length is 15 residues. Written as DNA, the CDR3 is TGCGCCAGCAGCCGGGGGACAGGGGTGCTCTACGAGCAGTACTTC. Amino acids: CASSRGTGVLYEQYF.

V and J are TRBV27 and TRBJ2-3; D ambiguous. CDR3 length equals 19 residues. The V gene lost 7 bases and the J gene lost 7 bases, with 33 bases spanning the gap. Germline CDR1 is MNHEY and CDR2 is SMNVEV (reference sequence). This CDR3 is CASITPRRTERSWINTQYF. CDR3 DNA: TGTGCCAGCATCACTCCCCGCCGAACCGAGCGTTCCTGGATAAATACGCAGTATTTT.

CDR3 coding DNA: TGTGCCAGCAGCTTAGACGGGGGTGGGACTGAAGCTTTCTTT. Translation gives CASSLDGGGTEAFF. The chain combines TRBV7-9 with TRBJ1-1; the D gene is possibly TRBD1 (5 bases). The CDR3 is made up of 14 amino acids. Germline CDR1 reads SEHNR; CDR2 reads FQNEAQ (reference sequence). Between the trimmed V and J ends, which lost 1 base and 5 bases, there was a span of 11 bases.

For this clone: Because it lacks the conserved phenylalanine or tryptophan at the end, this CDR3 is likely a read error. The DNA is left out, because the CDR3 cannot be placed on it with certainty; the CDR3 is given as TCRdb lists it. The chain employs TRBV6-9 and TRBJ2-7; TRBD2, as called in the table, went unchecked against the DNA. Germline V gives CDR1 MNHGY, CDR2 SVAAGI. The CDR3 has 14 amino acids, counting both end residues. The CDR3 region is CASSLGPLAGGPGS.

The CDR3 nucleotides are TGTGCCAGCAGCGAGACGGGGGCTAGCAATCAGCCCCAGCATTTT. Residues: CASSETGASNQPQHF. The rearrangement uses TRBV9 and TRBJ1-5; possible D gene TRBD1, 6 bases. Deletions cut 3 bases from V and 0 bases from J, with 10 bases between. The CDR3 length is 15 residues. Germline CDR1 SGDLS, CDR2 YYNGEE.

The chain carries TRBV19 and TRBJ2-4, with D possibly TRBD1 on 5 matching bases. Trimming cost V 8 bases and J 0 bases, with 11 bases left between them. The CDR3 contains 14 residues. Per the germline V gene, CDR1 is LNHDA and CDR2 is SQIVND (reference sequence). CDR3 coding DNA: TGTGCCAGTTCAGACAGCTTAGCCAAAAACATTCAGTACTTC. Its translation is CASSDSLAKNIQYF.

V and J are TRBV5-1 and TRBJ2-3; maybe TRBD2 (6 bases). The V gene lost 2 bases and the J gene lost 6 bases, with 10 bases spanning the gap. The CDR3 extends over 13 amino acids. The germline V gene has CDR1 SGHRS and CDR2 YFSETQ. CDR3 residues: CASSLAGLDTQYF. The CDR3 DNA reads TGCGCCAGCAGCTTAGCGGGCCTGGATACGCAGTATTTT. The full variable domain, rest sourced from reference TRBV5-1 and TRBJ2-3, is KAGVTQTPRYLIKTRGQQVTLSCSPISGHRSVSWYQQTPGQGLQFLFEYFSETQRNKGNFPGRFSGRQFSNSRSEMNVSTLELGDSALYLCASSLAGLDTQYFGPGTRLTVL.

The chain recombines TRBV28 with TRBJ2-1; TRBD2 matches at 8 bases. Germline V gives CDR1 MDHEN, CDR2 SYDVKM. The length of the CDR3 is 18 residues. V gave up 4 bases and J gave up 0 bases; unmatched junction bases: 11. The CDR3 DNA reads as TGTGCCAGCAGTTCCACCGCCGGGGGGGCGAACTCCTACAATGAGCAGTTCTTC. It is translated as CASSSTAGGANSYNEQFF.

CDR3 DNA sequence: TGTGCCAGCAGCTTGGCTGGGCGCCGGGCCCCGACGGGGGGATACAATGAGCAGTTCTTC. This translates into CASSLAGRRAPTGGYNEQFF. This sequence joins TRBV5-4 and TRBJ2-1; TRBD2 matches at 7 bases. The CDR3 length is 20 residues. V was pared by 0 bases and J by 4 bases, with 19 bases of the junction left unmatched. Per germline, CDR1 SGHNT and CDR2 YYREEE (reference sequence).

This chain uses TRBV2 with TRBJ2-5, with D maybe TRBD2 (6 bases). V gave up 0 bases and J gave up 5 bases, with 13 bases separating them. Germline V gene lookup returns CDR1 SNHLY and CDR2 FYNNEI. The CDR3 is made up of 15 amino acids. The CDR3 DNA follows: TGTGCCAGCAGTGAAGCGCGGGCCCGGGGGGAGACCCAGTACTTC. This translates into CASSEARARGETQYF.

This chain links TRBV15 with TRBJ2-3; perhaps TRBD1 as D (6 bases). Trimming cost V 0 bases and J 2 bases, with 12 bases left between them. From germline, CDR1 is LNHNV and CDR2 YYDKDF (reference sequence). The CDR3 contains 16 residues. In DNA form, the CDR3 reads TGTGCCACCAGCAGAGAGGGGGCTGCAGTCACAGATACGCAGTATTTT. It specifies CATSREGAAVTDTQYF.

This clone has just a few counts. V gene TRBV27 combines with J gene TRBJ2-1; 7 positions match TRBD1. J lost 9 bases, V lost 6 bases, and 11 bases had no gene match. The CDR3 is 14 amino acids. CDR1 MNHEY and CDR2 SMNVEV come from the germline V gene (reference sequence). This CDR3 reads CASRLEKGAGEQFF. The CDR3 DNA follows: TGTGCCAGCAGACTTGAGAAGGGGGCGGGTGAGCAGTTCTTC.

The CDR3 reads CAISDGSMTGASEKLFF. The CDR3 DNA reads as TGTGCCATCAGTGATGGGAGTATGACGGGGGCATCTGAAAAACTGTTTTTT. This rearrangement joins TRBV10-3 to TRBJ1-4, with D maybe TRBD1 (6 bases). Germline V CDR1 and CDR2: ENHRY, SYGVKD. The CDR3 length is 17 residues. The V end was cut by 3 bases, the J end by 7 bases, with 21 bases between.

J is TRBJ2-6 and V is TRBV2; unclear D gene. This CDR3 is built from 14 residues. V lost 3 bases and J lost 3, with 6 bases in between. Germline V gene data show CDR1 as SNHLY and CDR2 as FYNNEI. The CDR3 region has the DNA TGTGCCAGCAGTGAGTGGTATGGGGCCAACGTCCTGACTTTC. Amino acid sequence: CASSEWYGANVLTF. Full variable domain (rest looked up from reference TRBV2 and TRBJ2-6): EPEVTQTPSHQVTQMGQEVILRCVPISNHLYFYWYRQILGQKVEFLVSFYNNEISEKSEIFDDQFSVERPDGSNFTLKIRSTKLEDSAMYFCASSEWYGANVLTFGAGSRLTVL.

This clone appeared a few times. This rearrangement joins TRBV6-1 to TRBJ1-2; TRBD1 matches at 7 bases. With 5 bases clipped from V and 5 bases from J, the junction kept 5 bases outside the gene matches. The CDR3 is made up of 13 amino acids. The germline CDR1 and CDR2 sequences are MNHNS and SASEGT. The CDR3 spells CASSPTGLYGYTF. The CDR3, as DNA: TGTGCCAGCAGTCCGACAGGGTTATATGGCTACACCTTC.

This clone was observed a handful of times. The chain combines TRBV30 with TRBJ1-5; no clear D. The CDR3 is 12 residues long. CDR1 is GTSNPN, CDR2 SVGIG, per germline (reference sequence). V shed 2 bases and J shed 5 bases, with 7 bases lying between them. The CDR3 coding sequence is TGTGCCTGGAGTTGGTTAGATCAGCCCCAGCATTTT. Protein product: CAWSWLDQPQHF.

The rearrangement uses TRBV30 and TRBJ1-5; D may be TRBD1 (6 bases). The CDR3 totals 15 residues. The V gene lost 0 bases and the J gene lost 2 bases, with 11 bases spanning the gap. Germline V gives CDR1 GTSNPN, CDR2 SVGIG (reference sequence). CDR3 in amino acids: CAWSVGQNRNQPQHF. In DNA form, the CDR3 reads TGTGCCTGGAGTGTTGGACAGAATCGCAATCAGCCCCAGCATTTT.